A selection of T cell receptor beta chains follows, all from one sample in a study of neurological immune-mediated disorders. MiXCR, applied by TCRdb to the 5' RACE reads, yields one record per CDR3 protein. The table has under 70,000 distinct CDR3 sequences, under 4.5% seen once. Input material: PBMCs. The receptors stem from a woman aged 25-40 years with multiple sclerosis. CDR3s leave out the opening cysteine and the closing phenylalanine or tryptophan. Size is stated for part of the rows, as once, few or many counts, or as a class when the clone is expanded.

v_gene: TRBV20-1; j_gene: TRBJ2-3; abundance: many; CDR3aa: SAIPPPDTQY
v_gene: TRBV12-3/TRBV12-4; j_gene: TRBJ1-6; abundance: many; CDR3aa: ASSRQGAGSPLH
v_gene: TRBV5-1; j_gene: TRBJ2-7; abundance: few; CDR3aa: ASSRAVGRSSDEQY
v_gene: TRBV7-2; j_gene: TRBJ1-2; abundance: many; CDR3aa: ASSLIPREFYT
v_gene: TRBV20-1; j_gene: TRBJ2-5; abundance: many; CDR3aa: SARDWAGAETQY
v_gene: TRBV5-1; j_gene: TRBJ2-1; abundance: many; CDR3aa: ASSLEGPKGDEQF
v_gene: TRBV12-3/TRBV12-4; j_gene: TRBJ2-5; abundance: many; CDR3aa: ASSSQETQY
v_gene: TRBV3-1; j_gene: TRBJ2-7; abundance: many; CDR3aa: ASSQGPGTFYEQY
v_gene: TRBV5-1; j_gene: TRBJ2-1; abundance: many; CDR3aa: ASSLEGTNYNEQF
v_gene: TRBV5-1; j_gene: TRBJ1-1; abundance: many; CDR3aa: ASSAGQGAGSTEAF
v_gene: TRBV9; j_gene: TRBJ1-1; abundance: few; CDR3aa: ASSVGPGGLNTEAF
v_gene: TRBV5-1; j_gene: TRBJ1-3; abundance: many; CDR3aa: ASSPQGTSSGNTIY
v_gene: TRBV20-1; j_gene: TRBJ1-1; abundance: many; CDR3aa: SALHLNTEAF
v_gene: TRBV20-1; j_gene: TRBJ2-2; abundance: few; CDR3aa: SASGASRANTGELF
v_gene: TRBV6-2/TRBV6-3; j_gene: TRBJ2-7; abundance: .; CDR3aa: ASSYSLGGDSINYEQY
v_gene: TRBV5-6; j_gene: TRBJ2-7; abundance: many; CDR3aa: ASRYTRTSGSRGLYEQY
v_gene: TRBV5-1; j_gene: TRBJ2-2; abundance: many; CDR3aa: ASSLGGHSTGELF
v_gene: TRBV29-1; j_gene: TRBJ2-7; abundance: many; CDR3aa: SVRAGTSKDEQY
v_gene: TRBV7-8; j_gene: TRBJ2-3; abundance: few; CDR3aa: ASSLYPTPDTQY
v_gene: TRBV5-1; j_gene: TRBJ2-5; abundance: many; CDR3aa: ASIPGPSPETQY
v_gene: TRBV5-1; j_gene: TRBJ2-3; abundance: many; CDR3aa: ASRYASGGDTQY
v_gene: TRBV7-2; j_gene: TRBJ2-7; abundance: many; CDR3aa: ASSTGTSGSGEQY
v_gene: TRBV7-9; j_gene: TRBJ1-1; abundance: .; CDR3aa: ASSLAGIPTEAF
v_gene: TRBV12-3/TRBV12-4; j_gene: TRBJ2-3; abundance: many; CDR3aa: ASRAIRGSDTQY
v_gene: TRBV3-1; j_gene: TRBJ1-1; abundance: .; CDR3aa: ASSPVIAGAHEAF
v_gene: TRBV5-1; j_gene: TRBJ1-1; abundance: many; CDR3aa: ASNLDRAEAF
v_gene: TRBV5-1; j_gene: TRBJ1-3; abundance: many; CDR3aa: ASSLQEGFGNTIY
v_gene: TRBV6-5; j_gene: TRBJ2-7; abundance: many; CDR3aa: ASRPGLAGVYEQY
v_gene: TRBV5-1; j_gene: TRBJ1-1; abundance: many; CDR3aa: ASSLDPGTMNTEAF
v_gene: TRBV6-2/TRBV6-3; j_gene: TRBJ2-1; abundance: many; CDR3aa: ASIKGGRNEQF
v_gene: TRBV20-1; j_gene: TRBJ2-1; abundance: few; CDR3aa: SVESGGADNEQF
v_gene: TRBV5-1; j_gene: TRBJ1-1; abundance: few; CDR3aa: ASSLGRTNTEAF
v_gene: TRBV27; j_gene: TRBJ1-1; abundance: many; CDR3aa: ASSPSPSRRYTEAF
v_gene: TRBV5-1; j_gene: TRBJ2-1; abundance: many; CDR3aa: ASSLAQGGSYNEQF
v_gene: TRBV29-1; j_gene: TRBJ2-2; abundance: many; CDR3aa: SAASPEGLNTGELF
v_gene: TRBV27; j_gene: TRBJ2-1; abundance: many; CDR3aa: ASSLRGVGAGDGEQF
v_gene: TRBV19; j_gene: TRBJ1-5; abundance: .; CDR3aa: ASTPTPGYGQPQH
v_gene: TRBV4-1; j_gene: TRBJ1-3; abundance: many; CDR3aa: ASSQQDRAGNTIY
v_gene: TRBV5-6; j_gene: TRBJ2-7; abundance: many; CDR3aa: ASSTTSYEQY
v_gene: TRBV5-1; j_gene: TRBJ1-1; abundance: .; CDR3aa: ASSSPGRSNTEAF
v_gene: TRBV5-4; j_gene: TRBJ2-5; abundance: many; CDR3aa: ASSPGGQRETQY
v_gene: TRBV20-1; j_gene: TRBJ2-6; abundance: many; CDR3aa: SARADGSGANVLT
v_gene: TRBV12-3/TRBV12-4; j_gene: TRBJ2-7; abundance: many; CDR3aa: ASSSSGASYEQY
v_gene: TRBV5-1; j_gene: TRBJ2-7; abundance: many; CDR3aa: ASSFHRRDRSYEQY
v_gene: TRBV27; j_gene: TRBJ1-1; abundance: many; CDR3aa: ASSLDRGLTEAF
v_gene: TRBV2; j_gene: TRBJ1-1; abundance: many; CDR3aa: ASSEGSGQGRTEAF
v_gene: TRBV12-3/TRBV12-4; j_gene: TRBJ1-6; abundance: many; CDR3aa: ASSRRGGDNSPLN
v_gene: TRBV7-2; j_gene: TRBJ2-5; abundance: many; CDR3aa: ASSFPTRGFQETQY
v_gene: TRBV11-2; j_gene: TRBJ2-3; abundance: many; CDR3aa: ASSPRFATDTQY
v_gene: TRBV20-1; j_gene: TRBJ1-6; abundance: .; CDR3aa: SARTGGGNSPLN
v_gene: TRBV7-9; j_gene: TRBJ1-2; abundance: many; CDR3aa: ASSSGDGANYGYT
v_gene: TRBV20-1; j_gene: TRBJ1-3; abundance: many; CDR3aa: SATRQRTGAGNTIY
v_gene: TRBV18; j_gene: TRBJ1-5; abundance: many; CDR3aa: ASSPGNSPNQPQH
v_gene: TRBV11-1; j_gene: TRBJ2-1; abundance: few; CDR3aa: ASSLGGTGFYNEQF
v_gene: TRBV5-1; j_gene: TRBJ2-5; abundance: many; CDR3aa: ASKRDVSANQETQY
v_gene: TRBV7-2; j_gene: TRBJ2-5; abundance: many; CDR3aa: ASSSLGTQY
v_gene: TRBV5-4; j_gene: TRBJ2-1; abundance: many; CDR3aa: ASSLSIINEQF
v_gene: TRBV9; j_gene: TRBJ2-7; abundance: many; CDR3aa: ASSVGFLTSGGLGYEQY